Below, one T cell receptor (beta chain) is given with its context. Its antigen is unidentified. These data originate in a study of T cell responses to AZD1222 COVID-19 vaccine. Study conclusions and caveats: Baseline antibody screening turned up just 6 or 7 seropositive AZD1222 recipients.

TCRdb keeps only in-frame clones here, not all; method: immunoSEQ multiplex PCR. The data hold 150,000 to 160,000 clones, with roughly nine tenths observed a single time. CDR3 size: 16 residues. CDR1 MDHEN and CDR2 SYDVKM come from the germline V gene. Trimming shortened V by 6 bases and J by 2 bases, and 17 bases separated the two germline ends. The J gene is TRBJ1-5, the V gene TRBV28; D not certain. The receptor's source is an adult who received the AZD1222 COVID-19 vaccine. The source material was peripheral blood, sampled 28 days after the second AZD1222 dose. The CDR3 reads CASSRYYNGGNQPQHF. CDR3 in DNA: TGTGCCAGCAGCCGATATTACAACGGTGGCAATCAGCCCCAGCATTTT.